These 19 T cell receptor beta chains came from one sample sequenced in a study of blood T cell repertoires in COVID-19. The table came from immunoSEQ multiplex PCR; TCRdb's copy has only in-frame clones and leaves some out. The sample consists of 9,000 to 15,000 clones, 75% to 90% of them appearing once. Material for sequencing was peripheral blood. Every receptor here comes from a human donor in a cohort sampled during active COVID-19.

The chain couples TRBV7-2 to TRBJ1-1; 11 bases are a match to TRBD1. The CDR3 sequence is 19 residues long. V lost 3 bases and J lost 1; bases outside the gene matches: 13. CDR1 and CDR2 (germline): SGHTA, FQGNSA. The CDR3 here is CASSLGLPGQGGKNTEAFF. The CDR3, as DNA: TGTGCCAGCAGCTTGGGGCTACCGGGACAGGGGGGGAAGAACACTGAAGCTTTCTTT. The variable domain in full, with the rest retrieved from reference TRBV7-2 and TRBJ1-1, is GAGVSQSPSNKVTEKGKDVELRCDPISGHTALYWYRQSLGQGLEFLIYFQGNSAPDKSGLPSDRFSAERTGGSVSTLTIQRTQQEDSAVYLCASSLGLPGQGGKNTEAFFGQGTRLTVV.

This chain connects TRBV7-3 to TRBJ2-3, with 7 positions matching TRBD1. The CDR3 is 15 residues long. Looked up from germline, CDR1 is SGHTA and CDR2 is FQGTGA. With V trimmed by 6 bases and J by 1 base, 7 bases remained unmatched. The CDR3 DNA sequence: TGTGCCAGCAGTAAGACCGGGACAGGCACAGATACGCAGTATTTT. Encoded protein: CASSKTGTGTDTQYF.

The CDR3 loop reads CASSEVTSGDSSLSAFF. CDR3 sequence (DNA): TGTGCCAGCAGTGAAGTCACCTCGGGGGACAGTTCTCTTTCGGCTTTCTTT. V and J are TRBV6-1 and TRBJ1-1; 7 nucleotides match TRBD1. Germline CDR1 MNHNS, CDR2 SASEGT. Trimming cost V 1 base and J 11 bases; bases outside gene matches: 19. The CDR3 has 17 residues.

The J gene is TRBJ2-3, the V gene TRBV6-4; no clear D. V lost 2 bases and J lost 3, with 3 bases in between. The CDR3 is 12 amino acids. CDR1 and CDR2 from the germline V gene are MRHNA and SNTAGT. The CDR3 coding sequence is TGTGCCAGCAGTGACCAGACAGATACGCAGTATTTT. This sequence encodes CASSDQTDTQYF.

This clone was detected once. The gene calls are TRBV2 and TRBJ2-2; 10 nucleotides align to TRBD2. The CDR3 length is 17 residues. Germline values: CDR1 SNHLY, CDR2 FYNNEI. V lost 1 base and J lost 6; bases outside the gene matches: 8. CDR3 in amino acids: CASSEGTSGKFPGELFF. CDR3 nucleotide sequence: TGTGCCAGCAGTGAAGGAACTAGCGGGAAATTTCCCGGGGAGCTGTTTTTT.

This sequence joins TRBV19 and TRBJ1-5; 8 bases match TRBD1. The CDR3 has 17 residues. V gave up 5 bases and J gave up 2 bases; unmatched junction bases: 11. CDR1 and CDR2 (germline): LNHDA, SQIVND (reference sequence). The CDR3 spells CASSRSAGGIGNQPQHF. The CDR3 DNA sequence: TGTGCCAGTAGTCGCTCCGCAGGGGGCATCGGCAATCAGCCCCAGCATTTT.

The gene calls are TRBV4-3 and TRBJ2-2; D might be TRBD2 (6 bases). The germline CDR1 and CDR2 sequences are LGHNA and YSLEER. The CDR3 runs to 14 residues. With 1 base removed from V and 6 bases from J, the gap between germline ends came to 9 bases. The CDR3 DNA follows: TGCGCCAGCAGCCAAGTGGAGGGTGCCGGGGAGCTGTTTTTT. Protein sequence: CASSQVEGAGELFF.

This sequence joins TRBV5-1 and TRBJ2-5; TRBD2 agrees at 9 bases. The CDR3 is made up of 15 amino acids. Germline assignment: CDR1 SGHRS and CDR2 YFSETQ. V shed 4 bases, J shed 5 bases, and the junction held 9 bases outside the gene matches. The CDR3: CASSKGLAPPETQYF. DNA for the CDR3: TGCGCCAGCAGCAAAGGACTAGCGCCACCGGAGACCCAGTACTTC.

The V gene is TRBV11-2, the J gene TRBJ1-1, with 10 bases identical to TRBD1. The CDR3 covers 15 residues. Germline V gives CDR1 SGHAT, CDR2 FQNNGV. Trimming took 4 bases from V and 1 from J; bases not matched to a gene: 3. The CDR3 DNA reads as TGTGCCAGCAGCTCCCGGGACAGGGGGAACACTGAAGCTTTCTTT. Protein: CASSSRDRGNTEAFF.

The chain uses TRBV7-2 and TRBJ1-3, with D unresolved. Trimming took off 5 bases at V and 1 base at J, with 12 bases between the two ends. The CDR3 runs 15 residues. CDR1 and CDR2 from the germline V gene are SGHTA and FQGNSA. CDR3 region: CASSPQAGSGNTIYF. The CDR3 DNA reads as TGTGCCAGCAGCCCCCAAGCGGGTTCTGGAAACACCATATATTTT. Full variable domain (remainder filled in from reference TRBV7-2 and TRBJ1-3): GAGVSQSPSNKVTEKGKDVELRCDPISGHTALYWYRQSLGQGLEFLIYFQGNSAPDKSGLPSDRFSAERTGGSVSTLTIQRTQQEDSAVYLCASSPQAGSGNTIYFGEGSWLTVV.

The chain couples TRBV5-4 to TRBJ1-2; 8 bases are shared with TRBD1. The germline V gene encodes CDR1 SGHNT and CDR2 YYREEE (reference sequence). J lost 8 bases, V lost 4 bases, and 7 bases had no gene match. The CDR3 extends over 13 amino acids. CDR3 residues: CASSPNRDRGYTF. CDR3 nucleotides: TGTGCCAGCAGCCCTAACAGGGACAGGGGCTACACCTTC.

By sample fraction, this clone is medium-sized. The chain has TRBV19 and TRBJ2-7; D uncertain. CDR3 length: 14 amino acids. Trimming shortened V by 1 base and J by 2 bases, and 9 bases separated the two germline ends. Looked up from germline, CDR1 is LNHDA and CDR2 is SQIVND (reference sequence). CDR3 residues: CASSIGLGTYEQYF. The CDR3 DNA is TGTGCCAGTAGTATAGGTTTGGGCACCTACGAGCAGTACTTC.

This chain connects TRBV7-8 to TRBJ1-2; TRBD1 aligns across 8 bases. Germline values: CDR1 SGHVS, CDR2 FQNEAQ. The CDR3 extends over 13 amino acids. V was clipped by 5 bases and J by 4 bases; unmatched bases: 3. The CDR3 region has the DNA TGTGCCAGCAGCCCGACAGGGGCCTATGGCTACACCTTC. The encoded protein is CASSPTGAYGYTF.

This clone occurred once. The CDR3 DNA sequence: TGCACCAGCAGCCACGCTGGGACTAGCGACTACGAGCAGTACTTC. Translated, it gives CTSSHAGTSDYEQYF. The V gene is TRBV1, the J gene TRBJ2-7; no DNA check was done on the table's D call, TRBD2. TRBV1 is reported as a pseudogene. The CDR3 is 15 amino acids.

The CDR3 sequence: CASSTSTSGRPFSTDTQYF. DNA for the CDR3: TGTGCCAGCAGTACCTCGACTAGCGGGAGGCCCTTTAGCACAGATACGCAGTATTTT. This chain uses TRBV28 with TRBJ2-3; 13 positions match TRBD2. The junction had 11 bases not matched to a gene; V was cut back by 5 bases and J by 0 bases. CDR1 MDHEN and CDR2 SYDVKM come from the germline V gene. The length of the CDR3 is 19 residues.

The chain recombines TRBV5-4 with TRBJ2-5, with TRBD2 matching 8 bases. Germline V lookup: CDR1 SGHNT, CDR2 YYREEE (reference sequence). The CDR3 covers 14 residues. V shed 4 bases, J shed 3 bases, and the junction held 5 bases outside the gene matches. This CDR3 reads CASSVPGLEETQYF. DNA of the CDR3: TGTGCCAGCAGCGTGCCGGGACTAGAAGAGACCCAGTACTTC. Filled out from reference TRBV5-4 and TRBJ2-5, the complete variable domain reads ETGVTQSPTHLIKTRGQQVTLRCSSQSGHNTVSWYQQALGQGPQFIFQYYREEENGRGNFPPRFSGLQFPNYSSELNVNALELDDSALYLCASSVPGLEETQYFGPGTRLLVL.

The table lists this clone with a few counts. The rearrangement uses TRBV28 and TRBJ2-3; 7 positions match TRBD2. CDR3 length equals 16 residues. With V trimmed by 4 bases and J by 4 bases, 11 bases remained unmatched. The germline V gene encodes CDR1 MDHEN and CDR2 SYDVKM. This CDR3 reads CASSSQGERGADTQYF. The CDR3 coding sequence is TGTGCCAGCAGTTCCCAGGGAGAGCGGGGCGCAGATACGCAGTATTTT. The full variable domain, its missing parts supplied by reference TRBV28 and TRBJ2-3, is DVKVTQSSRYLVKRTGEKVFLECVQDMDHENMFWYRQDPGLGLRLIYFSYDVKMKEKGDIPEGYSVSREKKERFSLILESASTNQTSMYLCASSSQGERGADTQYFGPGTRLTVL.

The CDR3 sequence: CASSQELRVIAGNTIYF. Written as DNA, the CDR3 is TGCGCCAGCAGCCAAGAGCTCAGGGTGATTGCTGGAAACACCATATATTTT. J is TRBJ1-3 and V is TRBV4-1; possibly TRBD1 for D (5 bases). Germline V gene lookup returns CDR1 MGHRA and CDR2 YSYEKL. The CDR3 totals 17 residues. V was clipped by 0 bases and J by 2 bases, with 14 bases between them.

The chain employs TRBV4-1 and TRBJ2-3, with D possibly being TRBD2 (5 bases). The CDR3 extends over 15 amino acids. Trimming shortened V by 3 bases and J by 2 bases, and 12 bases separated the two germline ends. CDR1 and CDR2 (germline): MGHRA, YSYEKL. CDR3 sequence (DNA): TGCGCCAGCAGCCATGGATACGGGAACACAGATACGCAGTATTTT. Its translation: CASSHGYGNTDTQYF.